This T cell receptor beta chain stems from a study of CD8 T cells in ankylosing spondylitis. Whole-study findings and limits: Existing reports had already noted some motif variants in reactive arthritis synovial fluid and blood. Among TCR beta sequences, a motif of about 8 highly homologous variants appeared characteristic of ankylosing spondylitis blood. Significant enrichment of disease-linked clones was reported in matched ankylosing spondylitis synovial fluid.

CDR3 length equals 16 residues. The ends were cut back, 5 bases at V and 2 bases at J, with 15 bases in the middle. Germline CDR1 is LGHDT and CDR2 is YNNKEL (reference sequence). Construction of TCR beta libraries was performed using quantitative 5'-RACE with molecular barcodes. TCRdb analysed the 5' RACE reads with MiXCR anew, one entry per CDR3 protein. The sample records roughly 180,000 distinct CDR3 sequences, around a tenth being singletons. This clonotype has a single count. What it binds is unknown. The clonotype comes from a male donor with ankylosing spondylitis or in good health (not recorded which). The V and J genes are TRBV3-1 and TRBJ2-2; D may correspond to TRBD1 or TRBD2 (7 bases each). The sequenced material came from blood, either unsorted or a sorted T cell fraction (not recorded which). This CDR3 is CASSLSGTANTGELFF. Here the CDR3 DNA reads TGTGCCAGCAGCTTAAGCGGGACAGCCAACACCGGGGAGCTGTTTTTT. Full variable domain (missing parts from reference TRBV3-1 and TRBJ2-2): DTAVSQTPKYLVTQMGNDKSIKCEQNLGHDTMYWYKQDSKKFLKIMFSYNNKELIINETVPNRFSPKSPDKAHLNLHINSLELGDSAVYFCASSLSGTANTGELFFGEGSRLTVL.